One and the same sample provided the 23 T cell receptor beta chains below, sequenced in a study of human T cells and chemical hapten exposure. The time point: patch test 1, 2 weeks after DPC sensitization. The treatment here: therapeutic diphenylcyclopropenone sensitization with weekly scalp DPC. TCRdb passed the RACE reads through MiXCR, listing each CDR3 protein once. The table has 84,000 or so distinct CDR3 sequences, 10% to 13% seen once. The sequences come from whole blood, collected in connection with sensitization to the hapten diphenylcyclopropenone (DPC). The receptors shown here come from a man between 35 and 55 years old with alopecia areata. Some clones in this sample may be carry-over from other donors' samples.

The chain is built from TRBV11-2 and TRBJ2-1; D is unclear. Trimming took off 2 bases at V and 6 bases at J, with 5 bases between the two ends. The CDR3 runs 12 residues. Germline V gene data show CDR1 as SGHAT and CDR2 as FQNNGV. The CDR3 region has the DNA TGTGCCAGCAGCTTAAATCTCAATGAGCAGTTCTTC. Translating it yields CASSLNLNEQFF.

This clonotype showed up just a few times. The CDR3 nucleotides are TGTGCCAGCAGTAACGGACAAAAGCAGTTCTTC. This translates into CASSNGQKQFF. The gene calls are TRBV6-2 or TRBV6-3 and TRBJ2-1, with TRBD1 as a possible D gene (5 bases). The V and J ends lost 5 bases and 11 bases respectively, with 10 bases between them. The CDR3 has 11 residues. Looked up from germline, CDR1 is MNHEY and CDR2 is SVGEGT.

The V and J genes are TRBV4-1 and TRBJ2-3; D is uncertain. With 1 base removed from V and 2 bases from J, the gap between germline ends came to 7 bases. Per the germline V gene, CDR1 is MGHRA and CDR2 is YSYEKL. The CDR3 covers 14 residues. The CDR3 here is CASSQVVTTDTQYF. DNA of the CDR3: TGCGCCAGCAGCCAAGTGGTGACCACAGATACGCAGTATTTT.

The rearrangement links TRBV28 to TRBJ1-1; D not certain. The ends were cut back, 4 bases at V and 1 base at J, with 10 bases in the middle. Germline assignment: CDR1 MDHEN and CDR2 SYDVKM. This CDR3 comprises 14 residues. CDR3 sequence: CASSSPGGNTEAFF. CDR3 coding DNA: TGTGCCAGCAGTTCCCCAGGCGGGAACACTGAAGCTTTCTTT.

The chain uses TRBV19 and TRBJ2-7; D remains unclear. The CDR3 consists of 14 residues. Trimming removed 1 base from V and 3 bases from J, with 10 bases in between. Germline CDR1 is LNHDA and CDR2 is SQIVND (reference sequence). The chain's CDR3 is CASSIAAAHYEQYF. CDR3 DNA sequence: TGTGCCAGTAGTATAGCGGCTGCGCACTACGAGCAGTACTTC.

CDR3 residues: CAISQQGAQGQPQHF. As DNA, the CDR3 is TGTGCCATCAGTCAACAGGGGGCGCAGGGGCAGCCCCAGCATTTT. This chain joins TRBV10-3 and TRBJ1-5; TRBD1 agrees at 9 bases. Germline values: CDR1 ENHRY, CDR2 SYGVKD. The V and J ends lost 5 bases and 7 bases, in that order; junction bases with no gene match: 9. This CDR3 region has 15 residues.

Note on this clonotype: A much larger clone lies one base from this, so it may be a read error. This chain connects TRBV28 to TRBJ1-2; no clear D. This CDR3 is built from 14 residues. Germline V gene sequence: CDR1 MDHEN, CDR2 SYDVKM. The CDR3 spells CASSQPRENYGYNF. The CDR3 DNA follows: TGTGCCAGCAGCCAGCCGCGGGAAAACTATGGCTACAACTTC.

About this clonotype: It may be a read error: a sequence one base away is much more abundant. This likely comes from a read error, as the CDR3 has no conserved phenylalanine or tryptophan at its end. The chain recombines TRBV18 with TRBJ1-5, with 9 bases fitting TRBD1. The CDR3 sequence is 15 residues long. CDR1 KGHSH and CDR2 LQKENI come from the germline V gene. V was clipped by 4 bases and J by 2 bases; unmatched bases: 3. CDR3 bases: TGTGCCAGCTCACTACAGGGGGCGGGCAATCAGCCCCAGCATTCT. Protein sequence: CASSLQGAGNQPQHS.

This clonotype occurred a few times. This chain links TRBV3-1 with TRBJ2-5; D not certain. Trimming removed 4 bases from V and 10 bases from J, with 13 bases in between. CDR1 LGHDT and CDR2 YNNKEL come from the germline V gene (reference sequence). The CDR3 loop spans 12 amino acids. The CDR3 loop reads CASSRVDVSQYF. The CDR3 nucleotides read TGTGCCAGCAGCCGAGTAGACGTAAGCCAGTACTTC.

J is TRBJ2-1 and V is TRBV9; the match to TRBD2 covers 12 bases. This CDR3 comprises 17 residues. Germline V gives CDR1 SGDLS, CDR2 YYNGEE. J lost 9 bases, V lost 2 bases, and 12 bases had no gene match. The CDR3 DNA follows: TGTGCCAGCAGCGTGGGACTAGCGGGTGTCGAACTCCTTGAGCAGTTCTTC. Translation gives CASSVGLAGVELLEQFF.

The sample holds many counts of this clonotype. This rearrangement joins TRBV29-1 to TRBJ1-5, with D unclear. This CDR3 region has 13 residues. CDR1 and CDR2 (germline): SQVTM, ANQGSEA. V was pared by 7 bases and J by 0 bases, with 10 bases between. The CDR3, as DNA: TGCAGCGCCAAGGCCAATAGCAATCAGCCCCAGCATTTT. Translating it yields CSAKANSNQPQHF.

This clonotype was seen ten or more times. This chain connects TRBV5-6 to TRBJ1-5; possibly TRBD1 for D (6 bases). Germline V gene data show CDR1 as SGHDT and CDR2 as YYEEEE. Trimming cost V 4 bases and J 2 bases, with 19 bases left between them. The CDR3 length is 17 residues. The CDR3 loop is CASSRRGLGDGNQPQHF. The CDR3, as DNA: TGTGCCAGCAGCCGACGGGGGCTGGGAGACGGCAATCAGCCCCAGCATTTT.

Comments on this clonotype: This may be a read error: a much more frequent sequence differs by one nucleotide. The V gene is TRBV6-5, the J gene TRBJ1-2; D not certain. Per germline, CDR1 MNHEY and CDR2 SVGAGI. The CDR3 totals 13 residues. The CDR3 region is CASSAGRNYGYSF. The CDR3 bases are TGTGCCAGCAGTGCCGGACGGAACTATGGCTACTCCTTC.

This clonotype was seen more than once but under ten times. The chain combines TRBV29-1 with TRBJ2-1, with D possibly being TRBD1 (6 bases). Germline CDR1 SQVTM, CDR2 ANQGSEA. The germline V and J ends were trimmed by 4 bases and 9 bases, with 16 bases remaining between them. The CDR3 is made up of 13 amino acids. CDR3 residues: CSVGNREIGEQFF. CDR3 nucleotides: TGCAGCGTTGGGAACAGGGAAATTGGTGAGCAGTTCTTC.

The CDR3 spells CASSFRTGGLETQYF. The DNA of the CDR3 is TGTGCCAGCAGTTTCCGGACAGGGGGCTTGGAGACCCAGTACTTC. The chain couples TRBV28 to TRBJ2-5; 11 bases agree with TRBD1. There are 15 residues in the CDR3. In germline, CDR1 is MDHEN, CDR2 SYDVKM. V was clipped by 3 bases and J by 5 bases; unmatched bases: 5.

This clonotype was seen a few times. The rearrangement joins TRBV10-3 to TRBJ2-5; D may be TRBD1 (6 bases). CDR1 ENHRY and CDR2 SYGVKD come from the germline V gene. Trimming stripped 7 bases from V and 5 bases from J, with 17 bases between. The CDR3 runs 14 residues. Written as DNA, the CDR3 is TGTGCCATCAAGACCCAGGGGAAAGGGGAGACCCAGTACTTC. Its protein is CAIKTQGKGETQYF.

This clonotype has more than one count but fewer than ten. The V call is TRBV2, the J call TRBJ1-6, with D possibly matching TRBD1 (5 bases). Germline values: CDR1 SNHLY, CDR2 FYNNEI. Trimming removed 5 bases from V and 3 bases from J, with 11 bases in between. This CDR3 has 15 residues. In DNA form, the CDR3 reads TGTGCCAGCAGTATACAGGCAAACTATAATTCACCCCTCCACTTT. Translation gives CASSIQANYNSPLHF.

This clonotype was counted a few times. The J gene is TRBJ1-4, the V gene TRBV28, with a tentative D call TRBD1 (6 bases). The CDR3 has 17 residues. V was clipped by 5 bases and J by 1 base, with 17 bases between them. Germline-derived CDR1 and CDR2 are MDHEN and SYDVKM. The CDR3 DNA follows: TGTGCCAGCAGTCAACACTCGTCAGGGGTAACTAATGAAAAACTGTTTTTT. Residues: CASSQHSSGVTNEKLFF.

This clonotype was observed a handful of times. The chain links TRBV6-5 to TRBJ1-2; D might be TRBD1 (5 bases). The length of the CDR3 is 15 residues. Germline CDR1 is MNHEY and CDR2 is SVGAGI. V dropped 5 bases and J dropped 6 bases, with 19 bases sitting between them. CDR3 DNA: TGTGCCAGCAGTAGAATCAGGGCAGGACTTAATGGCTACACCTTC. This gives the protein CASSRIRAGLNGYTF.

This clonotype was seen many times. The V and J genes are TRBV7-9 and TRBJ2-1; 13 nucleotides agree with TRBD2. Losses at the gene ends were 5 bases for V and 5 bases for J; bases not matched to a gene: 18. The CDR3 extends over 20 amino acids. Germline V gene sequence: CDR1 SEHNR, CDR2 FQNEAQ (reference sequence). In DNA, the CDR3 is TGTGCCAGCAGCCCGCCCCCAGGACTAGCGGGAGTATCCTTTGACAATGAGCAGTTCTTC. It codes for CASSPPPGLAGVSFDNEQFF. The full variable domain, completed using reference TRBV7-9 and TRBJ2-1, is DTGVSQNPRHKITKRGQNVTFRCDPISEHNRLYWYRQTLGQGPEFLTYFQNEAQLEKSRLLSDRFSAERPKGSFSTLEIQRTEQGDSAMYLCASSPPPGLAGVSFDNEQFFGPGTRLTVL.

The V and J genes are TRBV4-3 and TRBJ2-3; a possible D gene is TRBD1 (5 bases). The CDR3 spans 16 residues. Deletions cut 5 bases from V and 1 base from J, with 16 bases between. Per the germline V gene, CDR1 is LGHNA and CDR2 is YSLEER. CDR3 nucleotides: TGCGCCAGCAGCGCGACGACAGTTACGGGCACAGATACGCAGTATTTT. Encoded protein: CASSATTVTGTDTQYF.

This clonotype turned up a few times. The genes are TRBV6-5 and TRBJ2-2, with a weak D call TRBD2 (5 bases). Germline V CDR1 and CDR2: MNHEY, SVGAGI. V was pared by 5 bases and J by 4 bases, with 11 bases between. This CDR3 has 14 amino acids. Here the CDR3 DNA reads TGTGCCAGCAGTGTACTAGAGGCCACCGGGGAGCTGTTTTTT. Translated: CASSVLEATGELFF.

The chain uses TRBV28 and TRBJ2-2; 7 bases match TRBD2. The length of the CDR3 is 15 residues. Trimming took 6 bases from V and 8 from J; bases not matched to a gene: 12. Germline V gene data show CDR1 as MDHEN and CDR2 as SYDVKM. CDR3 coding DNA: TGTGCCAGCAGCCCTGTAACCAGCGGGATTGGGGAGCTGTTTTTT. Translated: CASSPVTSGIGELFF.